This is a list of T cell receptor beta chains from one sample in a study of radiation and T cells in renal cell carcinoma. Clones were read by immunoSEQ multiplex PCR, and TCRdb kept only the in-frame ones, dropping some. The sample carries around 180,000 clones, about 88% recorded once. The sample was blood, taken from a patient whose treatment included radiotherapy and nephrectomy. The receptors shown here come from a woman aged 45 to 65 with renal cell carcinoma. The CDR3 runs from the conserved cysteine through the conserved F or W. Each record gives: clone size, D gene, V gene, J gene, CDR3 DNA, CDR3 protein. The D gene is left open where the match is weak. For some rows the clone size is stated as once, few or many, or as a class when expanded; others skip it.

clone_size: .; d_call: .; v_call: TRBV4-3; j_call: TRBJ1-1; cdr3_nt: TGCGCCAGCAGCCAAGATGGGAACACTGAAGCTTTCTTT; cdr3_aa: CASSQDGNTEAFF
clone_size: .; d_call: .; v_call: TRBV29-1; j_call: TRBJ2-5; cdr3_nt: TGCAGCGTTGGGCCTGAATGGGCGGCCCAGTACTTC; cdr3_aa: CSVGPEWAAQYF
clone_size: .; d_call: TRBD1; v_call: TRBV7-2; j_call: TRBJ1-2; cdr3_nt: TGTGCCAGCAGCCCCCCAGGGGGATACTATGGCTACACCTTC; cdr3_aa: CASSPPGGYYGYTF
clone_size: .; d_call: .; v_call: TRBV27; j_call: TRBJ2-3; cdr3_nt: TGTGCCAGTACAGGGTCTAGCACAGATACGCAGTATTTT; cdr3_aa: CASTGSSTDTQYF
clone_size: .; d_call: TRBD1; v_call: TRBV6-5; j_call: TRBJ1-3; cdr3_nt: TGTGCCAGCAGTTACTCGTGGGGGACAGGGGAGAACACCATATATTTT; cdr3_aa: CASSYSWGTGENTIYF
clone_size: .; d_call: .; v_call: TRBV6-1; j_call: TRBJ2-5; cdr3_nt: TGTGCCAGCAGTGATGAAAGGGTCGGCGGAGAGACCCAGTACTTC; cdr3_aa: CASSDERVGGETQYF
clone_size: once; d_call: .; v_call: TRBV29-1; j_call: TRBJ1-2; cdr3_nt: TGCAGCGTTGGTCTCCCAGGGGACTATGGCTACACCTTC; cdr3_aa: CSVGLPGDYGYTF
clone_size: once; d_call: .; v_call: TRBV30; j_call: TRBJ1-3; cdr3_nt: TGTGCCTGGAGTCCGACAGGAACCTCTGGAAACACCATATATTTT; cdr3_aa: CAWSPTGTSGNTIYF
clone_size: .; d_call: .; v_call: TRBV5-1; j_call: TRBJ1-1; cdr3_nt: TGCGCCAGCAGCCCGGATATGAACACTGAAGCTTTCTTT; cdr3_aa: CASSPDMNTEAFF
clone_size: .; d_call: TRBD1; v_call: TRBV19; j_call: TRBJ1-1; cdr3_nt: TGTGCCAGTAGTGCCCCGACAGGGAGGGGCGACACTGAAGCTTTCTTT; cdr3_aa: CASSAPTGRGDTEAFF
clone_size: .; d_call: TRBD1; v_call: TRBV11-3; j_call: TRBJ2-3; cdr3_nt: TGTGCCAGCAGCCACGGGACAGCTAGCACAGATACGCAGTATTTT; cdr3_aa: CASSHGTASTDTQYF
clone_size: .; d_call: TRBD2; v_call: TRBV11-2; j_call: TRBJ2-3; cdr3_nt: TGTGCCAGCAGCTTCGGACTAGAAGCAGATACGCAGTATTTT; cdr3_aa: CASSFGLEADTQYF
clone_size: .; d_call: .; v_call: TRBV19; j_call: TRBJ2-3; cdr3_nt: TGTGCCAGCGCTAGTACCGTCTCCGGCACAGATACGCAGTATTTT; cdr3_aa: CASASTVSGTDTQYF
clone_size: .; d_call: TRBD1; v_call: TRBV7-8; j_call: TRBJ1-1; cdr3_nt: TGTGCCAGCAGCTTACGTCTGACAGGGTGGGGCACTGAAGCTTTCTTT; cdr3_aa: CASSLRLTGWGTEAFF
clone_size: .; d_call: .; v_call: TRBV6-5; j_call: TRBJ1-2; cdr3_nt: TGTGCCAGCAGTCAATTCAACAGCGCCTTCGGCTACACCTTC; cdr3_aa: CASSQFNSAFGYTF
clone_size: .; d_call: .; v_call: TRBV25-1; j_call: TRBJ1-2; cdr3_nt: TGTGCCAGCAGTGAATATAAGGGGGGGACTCCGGTGGATGGCTACACCTTC; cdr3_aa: CASSEYKGGTPVDGYTF
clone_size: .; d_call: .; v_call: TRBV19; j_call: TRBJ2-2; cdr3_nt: TGTGCCAGTAGGAGAGGGGAAGAGACCGGGGAGCTGTTTTTT; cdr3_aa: CASRRGEETGELFF
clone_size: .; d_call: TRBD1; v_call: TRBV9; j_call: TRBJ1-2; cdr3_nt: TGTGCCAGCAGCGTAGCTGTAAGGCAGGGGGCCTTCAACTATGGCTACACCTTC; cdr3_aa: CASSVAVRQGAFNYGYTF
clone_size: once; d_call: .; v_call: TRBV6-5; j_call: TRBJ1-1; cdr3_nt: TGTGCCAGCAGCCAGGGTTCCACTGAAGCTTTCTTT; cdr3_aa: CASSQGSTEAFF
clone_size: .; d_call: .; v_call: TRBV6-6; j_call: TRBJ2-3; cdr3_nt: TGTGCCAGCAGTTATGGGTCCACAGCGTCAGATACGCAGTATTTT; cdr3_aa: CASSYGSTASDTQYF
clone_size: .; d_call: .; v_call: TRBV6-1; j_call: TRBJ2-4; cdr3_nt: TGTGCCAGCAGTGAAGTAATAGGTTGGCAAAACATTCAGTACTTC; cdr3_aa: CASSEVIGWQNIQYF
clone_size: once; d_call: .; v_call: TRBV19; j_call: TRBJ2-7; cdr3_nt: TGTGCCAGTAGTCCAACAGGGCGGGGAACTACTTCCTACGAGCAGTACTTC; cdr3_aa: CASSPTGRGTTSYEQYF
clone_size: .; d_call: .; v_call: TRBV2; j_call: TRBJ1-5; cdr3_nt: TGTGCCAGCAGTGTGATTGTCCAGGGTAAACAGCCCCAGCATTTT; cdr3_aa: CASSVIVQGKQPQHF
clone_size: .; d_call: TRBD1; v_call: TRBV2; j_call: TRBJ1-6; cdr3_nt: TGTGCCAGCAGTGAAGGGACAGGGGGCGCAAGGATTTCACCCCTCCACTTT; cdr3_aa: CASSEGTGGARISPLHF
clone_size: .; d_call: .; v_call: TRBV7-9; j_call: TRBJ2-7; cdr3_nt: TGTGCCAGCAGCTTTAACTACAGGGACTACGAGCAGTACTTC; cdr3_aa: CASSFNYRDYEQYF
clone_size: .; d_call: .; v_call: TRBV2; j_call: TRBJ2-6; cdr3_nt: TGTGCCAGCAGTGAAGGTGGGGCCAACGTCCTGACTTTC; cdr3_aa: CASSEGGANVLTF
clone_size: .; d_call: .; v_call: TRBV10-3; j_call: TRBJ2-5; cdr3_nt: TGTGCCATCAGTGAGGTAGACCAAGAGACCCAGTACTTC; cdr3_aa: CAISEVDQETQYF
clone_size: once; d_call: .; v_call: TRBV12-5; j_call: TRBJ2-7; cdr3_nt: TGTGCCGGGCCCCGGGACTACGAGCAGTACTTC; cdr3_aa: CAGPRDYEQYF
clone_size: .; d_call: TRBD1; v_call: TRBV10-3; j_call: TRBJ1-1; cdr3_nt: TGTGCCTCGAGGAAGGGGACAGGGGACCGGACTGAAGCTTTCTTT; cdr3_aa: CASRKGTGDRTEAFF
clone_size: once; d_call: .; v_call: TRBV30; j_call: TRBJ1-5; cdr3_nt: TGTGCCTGGAGTGTACGGGGGCAAAATCAGCCCCAGCATTTT; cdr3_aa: CAWSVRGQNQPQHF
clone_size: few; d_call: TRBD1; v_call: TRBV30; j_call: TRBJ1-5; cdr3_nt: TGTGCCTGGAGACAGACAGGGAATCAGCCCCAGCATTTT; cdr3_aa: CAWRQTGNQPQHF
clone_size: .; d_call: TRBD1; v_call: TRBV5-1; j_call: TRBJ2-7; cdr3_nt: TGCGCCAGCACCTCTTACGGACAGGAGTCCTACGAGCAGTACTTC; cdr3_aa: CASTSYGQESYEQYF
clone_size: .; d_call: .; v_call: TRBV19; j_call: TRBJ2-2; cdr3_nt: TGTGCCAGTAGTACCTCGTACGGCACCGGGGAGCTGTTTTTT; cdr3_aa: CASSTSYGTGELFF
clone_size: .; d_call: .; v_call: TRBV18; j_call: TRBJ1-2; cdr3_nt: TGTGCCAGCTCACCAGGGGGCCGTAACTATGGCTACACCTTC; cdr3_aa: CASSPGGRNYGYTF
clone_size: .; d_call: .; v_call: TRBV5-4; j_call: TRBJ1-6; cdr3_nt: TGTGCCAGCAGCTTGGCACGGTCAGTAAATTCACCCCTCCACTTT; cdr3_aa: CASSLARSVNSPLHF
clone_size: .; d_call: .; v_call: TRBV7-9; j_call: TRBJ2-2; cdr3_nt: TGTGCCAGCAGAATGTCATACACCGGGGAGCTGTTTTTT; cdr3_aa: CASRMSYTGELFF
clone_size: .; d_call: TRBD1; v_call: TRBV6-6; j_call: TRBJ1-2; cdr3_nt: TGTGCCAGCAGTGTACAGGGGGTCGATGGCTACACCTTC; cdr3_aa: CASSVQGVDGYTF
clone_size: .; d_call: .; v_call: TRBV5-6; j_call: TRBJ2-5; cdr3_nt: TGTGCCAGCAGCGGCGGATGGCAGGTACAAGAGACCCAGTACTTC; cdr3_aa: CASSGGWQVQETQYF
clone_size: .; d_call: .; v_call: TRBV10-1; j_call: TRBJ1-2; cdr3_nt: TGCGCCAGCAGTGAGTCGTGGGCAGACGATGGCTACACCTTC; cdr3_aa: CASSESWADDGYTF
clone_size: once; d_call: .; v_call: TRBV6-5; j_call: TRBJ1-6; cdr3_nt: TGTGCCAGCAGTTCCGGGGTAAATTCACCCCTCCACTTT; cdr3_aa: CASSSGVNSPLHF
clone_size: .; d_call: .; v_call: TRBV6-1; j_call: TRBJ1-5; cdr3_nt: TGTGCCAGCAGCCCCTCCCAGGGGCCCCAGCCCCAGCATTTT; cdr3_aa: CASSPSQGPQPQHF
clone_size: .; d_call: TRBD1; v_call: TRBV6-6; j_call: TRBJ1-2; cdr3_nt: TGTGCCAGCAGACCAACCCTTGACAGGGTTCTTGGCTACACCTTC; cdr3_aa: CASRPTLDRVLGYTF
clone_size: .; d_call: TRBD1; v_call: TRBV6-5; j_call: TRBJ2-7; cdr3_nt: TGTGCCAGCACCGCCCTGGCACAGGGGGCCCTCGAGAACTCCTTC; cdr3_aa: CASTALAQGALENSF
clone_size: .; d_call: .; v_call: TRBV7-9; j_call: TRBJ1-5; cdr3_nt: TGTGCCAGCAGCCCACAGGGAAATCAGCCCCAGCATTTT; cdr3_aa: CASSPQGNQPQHF
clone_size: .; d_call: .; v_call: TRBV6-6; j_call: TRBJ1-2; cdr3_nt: TGTGCCGCCACGGGAGAGGTCTACTATGGCTACACCTTC; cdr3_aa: CAATGEVYYGYTF
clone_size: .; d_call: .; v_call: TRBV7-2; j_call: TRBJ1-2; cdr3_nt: TGTGCCAGCGCTCCCCGGGACAAGAACTATGGCTACACCTTC; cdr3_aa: CASAPRDKNYGYTF
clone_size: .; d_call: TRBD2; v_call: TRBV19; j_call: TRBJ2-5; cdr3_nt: TGTGCCAGTAGCGGGACTATGCGAGAGACCCAGTACTTC; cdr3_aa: CASSGTMRETQYF
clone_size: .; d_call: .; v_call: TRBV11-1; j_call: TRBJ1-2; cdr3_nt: TGTGCCAGCAGCTACTCAACAAATGTCGGTGCGAACTATGGCTACACCTTC; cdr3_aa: CASSYSTNVGANYGYTF
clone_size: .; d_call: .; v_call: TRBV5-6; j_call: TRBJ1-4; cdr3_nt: TGTGCCAGCAGCTCCCCCGGGACAACCTATGAAAAACTGTTTTTT; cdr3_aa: CASSSPGTTYEKLFF
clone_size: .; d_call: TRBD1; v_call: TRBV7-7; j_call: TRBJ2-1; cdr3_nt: TGTGCTAGCAGCTTAGGGGACAGGGTAGACGATGAGCAGTTCTTC; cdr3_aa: CASSLGDRVDDEQFF
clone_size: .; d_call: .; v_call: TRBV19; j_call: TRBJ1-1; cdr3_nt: TGTGCCAGTAGTATAGGGGAAGGGACTGAAGCTTTCTTT; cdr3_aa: CASSIGEGTEAFF
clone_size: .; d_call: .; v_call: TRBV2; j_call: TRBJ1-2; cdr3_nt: TGTGCCAGCAAAATAGGAGTCCCCTCGCCCTACACCTTC; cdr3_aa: CASKIGVPSPYTF
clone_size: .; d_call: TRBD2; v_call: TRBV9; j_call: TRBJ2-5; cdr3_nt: TGTGCCAGCAGCGTAGGGACTAGCGGGGGCCAAGAGACCCAGTACTTC; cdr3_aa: CASSVGTSGGQETQYF
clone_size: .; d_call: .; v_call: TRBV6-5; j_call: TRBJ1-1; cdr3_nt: TGTGCCAGCAGTTTCGGGGCGGGGCGGGTCACTGAAGCTTTCTTT; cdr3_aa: CASSFGAGRVTEAFF
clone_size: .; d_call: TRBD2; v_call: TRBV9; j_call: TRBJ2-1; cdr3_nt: TGTGCCAGCAGCTATAGGGGGACTAGCGGGGTCAATGAGCAGTTCTTC; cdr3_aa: CASSYRGTSGVNEQFF
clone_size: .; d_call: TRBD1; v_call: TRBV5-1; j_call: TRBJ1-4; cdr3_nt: TGCGCCAGCAGCTATTCGACAGGGTTGGGTGAAAAACTGTTTTTT; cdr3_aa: CASSYSTGLGEKLFF
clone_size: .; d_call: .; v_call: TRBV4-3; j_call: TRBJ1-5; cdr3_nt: TGCGCCAGCAGCCAAGACAGAAGTCCAAATCAGCCCCAGCATTTT; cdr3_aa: CASSQDRSPNQPQHF